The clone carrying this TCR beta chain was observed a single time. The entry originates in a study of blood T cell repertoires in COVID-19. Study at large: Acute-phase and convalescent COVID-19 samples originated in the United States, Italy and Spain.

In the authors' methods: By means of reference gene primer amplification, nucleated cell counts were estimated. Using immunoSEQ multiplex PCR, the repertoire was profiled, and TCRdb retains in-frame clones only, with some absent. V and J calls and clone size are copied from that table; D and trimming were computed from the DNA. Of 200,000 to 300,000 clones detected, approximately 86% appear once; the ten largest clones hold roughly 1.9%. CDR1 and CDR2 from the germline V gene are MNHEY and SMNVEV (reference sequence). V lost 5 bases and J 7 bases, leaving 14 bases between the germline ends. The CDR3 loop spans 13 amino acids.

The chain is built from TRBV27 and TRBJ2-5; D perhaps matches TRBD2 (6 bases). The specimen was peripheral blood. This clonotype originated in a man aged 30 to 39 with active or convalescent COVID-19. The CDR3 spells CASSRTSRGTQYF. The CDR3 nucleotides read TGTGCCAGCAGTAGAACTAGCCGGGGGACCCAGTACTTC.